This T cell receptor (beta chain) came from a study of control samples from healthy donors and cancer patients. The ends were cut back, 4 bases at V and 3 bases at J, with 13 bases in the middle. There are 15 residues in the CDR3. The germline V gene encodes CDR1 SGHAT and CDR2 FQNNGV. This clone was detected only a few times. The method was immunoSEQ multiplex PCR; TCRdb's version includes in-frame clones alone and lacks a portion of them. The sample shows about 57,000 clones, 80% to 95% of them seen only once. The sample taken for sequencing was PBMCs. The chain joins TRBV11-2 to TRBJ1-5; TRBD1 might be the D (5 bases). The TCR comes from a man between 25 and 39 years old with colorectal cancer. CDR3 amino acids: CASSWGDGNNQPQHF. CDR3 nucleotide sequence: TGTGCCAGCAGCTGGGGGGACGGTAACAATCAGCCCCAGCATTTT.